The 22 T cell receptor beta chains given below trace back to one sample, sequenced in a study of a mutant IDH1 vaccine in newly diagnosed glioma. Sequencing used immunoSEQ multiplex PCR; TCRdb keeps in-frame clones, though not all of them. This repertoire shows 60,000 to 85,000 clones, around 85% found once; its top ten account for around 0.73%. No antigen has been assigned to these receptors. Time point meaning: week 23, last vaccination. What each vaccine dose contained was 300 ug of mutant IDH1 20-mer peptide, accompanied by topical imiquimod. The starting material was PBMCs, obtained from a glioma patient whose treatment included an IDH1 peptide vaccine. The receptors here all came from a woman between 50 and 59 years old with glioma.

The V and J genes are TRBV27 and TRBJ2-4; a weak D match, TRBD2 (5 bases). V was trimmed by 7 bases and J by 15 bases, leaving 13 bases between them. Germline CDR1 reads MNHEY; CDR2 reads SMNVEV (reference sequence). CDR3 length: 10 residues. DNA for the CDR3: TGTGCCAGCAAGAGGGAAGAACGGTACTTC. Its translation: CASKREERYF.

The chain has TRBV5-4 and TRBJ2-7; 9 nucleotides match TRBD2. There are 16 residues in the CDR3. J was trimmed by 3 bases and V by 3 bases; bases with no gene match: 10. Germline values: CDR1 SGHNT, CDR2 YYREEE (reference sequence). The chain's CDR3 is CASSSGKREVLYEQYF. CDR3 nucleotide sequence: TGTGCCAGCAGCTCCGGGAAGCGGGAGGTCCTCTACGAGCAGTACTTC. The whole variable domain, remainder taken from reference TRBV5-4 and TRBJ2-7, is ETGVTQSPTHLIKTRGQQVTLRCSSQSGHNTVSWYQQALGQGPQFIFQYYREEENGRGNFPPRFSGLQFPNYSSELNVNALELDDSALYLCASSSGKREVLYEQYFGPGTRLTVT.

The genes are TRBV18 and TRBJ2-3; D gene ambiguous. There are 12 residues in the CDR3. The germline CDR1 and CDR2 sequences are KGHSH and LQKENI. The V end was cut by 4 bases, the J end by 0 bases, with 2 bases between. CDR3 DNA: TGTGCCAGCTCACGTAGCACAGATACGCAGTATTTT. Translation: CASSRSTDTQYF.

This clone was picked up a small number of times. The chain recombines TRBV9 with TRBJ2-3, with D unclear. Germline V gene data show CDR1 as SGDLS and CDR2 as YYNGEE. V lost 4 bases and J lost 6, with 15 bases in between. There are 14 residues in the CDR3. CDR3 amino acids: CASSPTAEMDTQYF. The CDR3 DNA reads TGTGCCAGCAGCCCGACGGCGGAGATGGATACGCAGTATTTT. Variable domain in full (rest from reference TRBV9 and TRBJ2-3): DSGVTQTPKHLITATGQRVTLRCSPRSGDLSVYWYQQSLDQGLQFLIQYYNGEERAKGNILERFSAQQFPDLHSELNLSSLELGDSALYFCASSPTAEMDTQYFGPGTRLTVL.

This clone appeared once. The chain joins TRBV15 to TRBJ2-5, with 12 bases aligning to TRBD2. Germline V CDR1 and CDR2: LNHNV, YYDKDF (reference sequence). This CDR3 contains 16 residues. J was trimmed by 6 bases and V by 6 bases; bases with no gene match: 11. CDR3 sequence reads: CATSGGALAGGKTQYF. The DNA of the CDR3 is TGTGCCACCAGTGGGGGGGCACTAGCGGGAGGAAAGACCCAGTACTTC.

The chain recombines TRBV10-3 with TRBJ1-2; 9 bases are a match to TRBD1. J lost 10 bases, V lost 7 bases, and 7 bases had no gene match. Germline lookup yields CDR1 ENHRY and CDR2 SYGVKD. The CDR3 runs 12 residues. CDR3 in amino acids: CAIKSDRGDYTF. The CDR3 nucleotides are TGTGCCATCAAATCGGACAGGGGTGACTACACCTTC.

V and J are TRBV18 and TRBJ1-4; D gene uncertain. V was cut by 3 bases and J by 6 bases, with 8 bases left in between. This CDR3 is built from 13 residues. Germline V CDR1 and CDR2: KGHSH, LQKENI. The CDR3 DNA sequence: TGTGCCAGCTCACCGGATAGGTATGAAAAACTGTTTTTT. It codes for CASSPDRYEKLFF.

This chain uses TRBV11-2 with TRBJ2-7; TRBD1 aligns across 10 bases. With V trimmed by 5 bases and J by 3 bases, 10 bases remained unmatched. This CDR3 is built from 16 residues. Germline V gene data show CDR1 as SGHAT and CDR2 as FQNNGV. CDR3 amino acids: CASSGLLGQGSYEQYF. The CDR3 DNA reads TGTGCCAGCAGCGGGCTCCTGGGACAGGGGAGCTACGAGCAGTACTTC. Supplemented by reference TRBV11-2 and TRBJ2-7, the full variable domain reads EAGVAQSPRYKIIEKRQSVAFWCNPISGHATLYWYQQILGQGPKLLIQFQNNGVVDDSQLPKDRFSAERLKGVDSTLKIQPAKLEDSAVYLCASSGLLGQGSYEQYFGPGTRLTVT.

This rearrangement joins TRBV29-1 to TRBJ1-2; tentative D call: TRBD1 (5 bases). This CDR3 spans 13 amino acids. Trimming took off 7 bases at V and 5 bases at J, with 17 bases between the two ends. Per germline, CDR1 SQVTM and CDR2 ANQGSEA. The CDR3 nucleotides read TGCAGCGCTAGACAGCTAGAGGGGTATGGCTACACCTTC. This encodes CSARQLEGYGYTF.

V and J are TRBV18 and TRBJ2-7; 12 positions match TRBD2. Germline CDR1 reads KGHSH; CDR2 reads LQKENI. V lost 6 bases to trimming and J lost 2 bases; unmatched junction nucleotides: 5. The CDR3 spans 15 residues. CDR3: CASSPSGRAPYEQYF. The CDR3 nucleotides are TGTGCCAGCTCGCCTAGCGGGAGGGCCCCCTACGAGCAGTACTTC.

This clone was seen once. The CDR3 DNA is TGTGCCAGCAATAGACCGTTGACTAGCGGGTCGAACACCGGGGAGCTGTTTTTT. It is translated as CASNRPLTSGSNTGELFF. The chain joins TRBV2 to TRBJ2-2, with 10 bases that match TRBD2. Per the germline V gene, CDR1 is SNHLY and CDR2 is FYNNEI. The CDR3 loop spans 18 amino acids. V trimming: 7 bases; J trimming: 0 bases; junction bases outside the gene matches: 11.

Only one count was recorded for this clone. J is TRBJ2-2 and V is TRBV5-1; TRBD1 matches at 7 bases. Germline trimming cut 0 bases from V and 4 bases from J; bases unmatched to any gene: 6. The CDR3 consists of 16 residues. The germline V gene encodes CDR1 SGHRS and CDR2 YFSETQ. This chain's CDR3 is CASSLAGDRATGELFF. CDR3 nucleotide sequence: TGCGCCAGCAGCTTGGCAGGCGACAGGGCCACCGGGGAGCTGTTTTTT.

This clone has more than one count but fewer than ten. This rearrangement joins TRBV27 to TRBJ1-2; D call uncertain. This CDR3 region has 13 residues. Between the trimmed V and J ends, which lost 4 bases and 5 bases, there was a span of 11 bases. CDR1 and CDR2 from the germline V gene are MNHEY and SMNVEV (reference sequence). The CDR3 reads CASSSTPRYGYTF. In DNA, the CDR3 is TGTGCCAGCAGTTCGACACCAAGATATGGCTACACCTTC.

The chain employs TRBV6-4 and TRBJ2-2; TRBD1 or TRBD2 may be the D gene (5 bases each). The CDR3 totals 14 residues. The V end was cut by 3 bases, the J end by 2 bases, with 7 bases between. Germline CDR1 is MRHNA and CDR2 is SNTAGT. The CDR3 DNA follows: TGTGCCAGCAGTGAGGGGGACAACACCGGGGAGCTGTTTTTT. Translated, it gives CASSEGDNTGELFF.

The rearrangement links TRBV4-1 to TRBJ2-7, with 8 bases matching TRBD2. V was pared by 1 base and J by 2 bases, with 7 bases of the junction left unmatched. CDR3 length: 16 amino acids. In germline, CDR1 is MGHRA, CDR2 YSYEKL. CDR3 coding DNA: TGCGCCAGCAGCCAAGTCCTTTCGGGAGGGCCCTACGAGCAGTACTTC. It yields the protein CASSQVLSGGPYEQYF.

This chain links TRBV10-2 with TRBJ2-7; TRBD2 agrees at 7 bases. CDR1 WSHSY and CDR2 SAAADI come from the germline V gene. The ends lost 8 bases at V and 0 bases at J; junction bases unmatched: 7. The CDR3 spans 14 residues. Written as DNA, the CDR3 is TGCGCCAGCGCGCGAGCGGGGTCCTCCTACGAGCAGTACTTC. Encoded protein: CASARAGSSYEQYF.

The genes are TRBV11-3 and TRBJ1-1; the match to TRBD1 covers 7 bases. V lost 5 bases, J lost 3 bases, and 15 bases stayed unmatched. CDR3 length equals 17 residues. The germline V gene encodes CDR1 SGHNT and CDR2 YENEEA. The CDR3 is CASSLTRWGDSYTEAFF. The CDR3, as DNA: TGTGCCAGCAGCCTTACTCGTTGGGGGGACAGCTACACTGAAGCTTTCTTT. Full variable domain (missing parts from reference TRBV11-3 and TRBJ1-1): EAGVVQSPRYKIIEKKQPVAFWCNPISGHNTLYWYLQNLGQGPELLIRYENEEAVDDSQLPKDRFSAERLKGVDSTLKIQPAELGDSAVYLCASSLTRWGDSYTEAFFGQGTRLTVV.

The chain uses TRBV21-1 and TRBJ2-6; TRBD2, the table's D call, was not compared with the DNA. TRBV21-1 is deemed a pseudogene. The CDR3 contains 19 residues. The DNA for the CDR3 is TGTGCCAGCAGCAAAGACCCTAGCGGGTTAAGTTCTGGGGCCAACGTCCTGACTTTC. It specifies CASSKDPSGLSSGANVLTF.

The chain is built from TRBV18 and TRBJ2-7; perhaps D is TRBD1 or TRBD2 (5 bases each). Trimming pared 3 bases from V and 1 base from J, leaving 13 bases between. Per germline, CDR1 KGHSH and CDR2 LQKENI. This CDR3 spans 15 amino acids. The CDR3 protein is CASSPPGRGSYEQYF. The CDR3 bases are TGTGCCAGCTCACCCCCAGGGAGAGGGTCCTACGAGCAGTACTTC. Looking up the rest from reference TRBV18 and TRBJ2-7 gives the full variable domain: NAGVMQNPRHLVRRRGQEARLRCSPMKGHSHVYWYRQLPEEGLKFMVYLQKENIIDESGMPKERFSAEFPKEGPSILRIQQVVRGDSAAYFCASSPPGRGSYEQYFGPGTRLTVT.

This chain connects TRBV6-1 to TRBJ1-1; D is unresolved. Between the trimmed V and J ends, which lost 6 bases and 0 bases, there was a span of 14 bases. The CDR3 has 15 amino acids. CDR1 MNHNS and CDR2 SASEGT come from the germline V gene. The CDR3 bases are TGTGCCAGCAGAATAGGCGGCTCGATGAACACTGAAGCTTTCTTT. Residues: CASRIGGSMNTEAFF.

V usage is TRBV5-1 and J usage is TRBJ1-3, with TRBD1 matching over 11 bases. CDR1 SGHRS and CDR2 YFSETQ come from the germline V gene. V lost 0 bases to trimming and J lost 8 bases; unmatched junction nucleotides: 4. The CDR3 consists of 15 residues. The CDR3 here is CASSLGTGGEDTIYF. CDR3 nucleotides: TGCGCCAGCAGCTTGGGGACAGGGGGCGAGGACACCATATATTTT.

This chain uses TRBV19 with TRBJ2-7, with 9 bases that match TRBD1. The V and J ends lost 4 bases and 2 bases, in that order; junction bases with no gene match: 3. Germline V CDR1 and CDR2: LNHDA, SQIVND (reference sequence). The CDR3 has 14 residues. CDR3 in amino acids: CASSTRQGAYEQYF. In DNA form, the CDR3 reads TGTGCCAGTAGTACCCGACAGGGGGCCTACGAGCAGTACTTC.